This T cell receptor beta chain appears in the sequencing data of a study of T cell responses to AZD1222 COVID-19 vaccine. General study findings and limits: Seropositive at baseline were only five or six AZD1222 recipients. Donors were mostly white British, more females; clonal diversity possibly underestimated.

As to this clone: Its antigen is still unknown.

CDR3 size: 16 residues. From germline, CDR1 is SGHRS and CDR2 YFSETQ. Unmatched junction bases numbered 6, after V lost 3 bases and J lost 2 bases. This table comes from immunoSEQ multiplex PCR, and its TCRdb copy is limited to in-frame clones, with some not included. The sample consists of roughly 90,000 clones, about 93% of them appearing once. The receptor was derived from an adult in good health. The chain joins TRBV5-1 to TRBJ2-1, with 9 bases aligning to TRBD2. Here the sequenced sample was peripheral blood, taken on day 0 of MenACWY control vaccination. The DNA of the CDR3 is TGCGCCAGCAGCTCCCAGACTAGCGGCGCCTACAATGAGCAGTTCTTC. As protein: CASSSQTSGAYNEQFF.